The 21 T cell receptor beta chains below were found in one sample sequenced in a study of T cells after somatic rescue of genetic block. The assay was immunoSEQ multiplex PCR, and TCRdb's table has in-frame clones only and misses some. The sample carries 15,000 or so clones, 72% recorded once. The sequencing sample was made of peripheral blood mononuclear cells (PBMCs). These receptors were obtained from a boy aged 5-17 years.

This clone appeared many times. The genes are TRBV11-1 and TRBJ2-7; D is perhaps TRBD2 (6 bases). The CDR3 is 13 residues long. V gave up 6 bases and J gave up 2 bases, with 11 bases separating them. The germline gives CDR1 SGHAT, CDR2 FQDESV (reference sequence). CDR3 nucleotide sequence: TGTGCCAGCAGTTCGGGAGTCGCCTACGAGCAGTACTTC. It encodes CASSSGVAYEQYF.

The chain links TRBV11-2 to TRBJ2-5; TRBD1 matches 7 bases. Near its end, the DNA agrees better with TRBJ2-7, so the J call may be wrong. Germline CDR1 and CDR2: SGHAT and FQNNGV. The CDR3 sequence is 14 residues long. CDR3 nucleotide sequence: TGTGCCAGCAGCTTATACAGGGGAACCTACGAGCAGTACTTC. It yields the protein CASSLYRGTYEQYF.

This clone was picked up a small number of times. The gene calls are TRBV27 and TRBJ1-1, with D uncertain. V was trimmed by 7 bases and J by 1 base, leaving 13 bases between them. The CDR3 sequence is 14 residues long. Germline values: CDR1 MNHEY, CDR2 SMNVEV (reference sequence). The CDR3 DNA reads as TGTGCCAGCAAGGCTGGCAGAGCGAACACTGAAGCTTTCTTT. Translated, it gives CASKAGRANTEAFF.

J is TRBJ2-7 and V is TRBV5-1; 12 bases match TRBD2. The CDR3 is 16 amino acids. V trimming: 2 bases; J trimming: 5 bases; junction bases outside the gene matches: 8. From germline, CDR1 is SGHRS and CDR2 YFSETQ. The CDR3 sequence is CASSLRSSGGANEQYF. As DNA, the CDR3 is TGCGCCAGCAGCTTAAGATCTAGCGGGGGGGCCAACGAGCAGTACTTC.

This clone was recorded a few times. The chain has TRBV11-3 and TRBJ2-7; D not certain. Germline values: CDR1 SGHNT, CDR2 YENEEA. V was shortened by 0 bases and J by 0 bases, with 15 bases between the two germline ends. This CDR3 comprises 17 residues. The CDR3, as DNA: TGTGCCAGCAGCTTAGATCATATGAAGACATTCTCCTACGAGCAGTACTTC. Its translation: CASSLDHMKTFSYEQYF. Variable domain in full (rest from reference TRBV11-3 and TRBJ2-7): EAGVVQSPRYKIIEKKQPVAFWCNPISGHNTLYWYLQNLGQGPELLIRYENEEAVDDSQLPKDRFSAERLKGVDSTLKIQPAELGDSAVYLCASSLDHMKTFSYEQYFGPGTRLTVT.

This CDR3 reads CASRGDRGHPDTQYF. The DNA for the CDR3 is TGTGCCAGCCGGGGTGACAGGGGGCATCCAGATACGCAGTATTTT. The genes are TRBV27 and TRBJ2-3; 10 bases match TRBD1. V shed 8 bases, J shed 4 bases, and the junction held 9 bases outside the gene matches. Per germline, CDR1 MNHEY and CDR2 SMNVEV (reference sequence). This CDR3 contains 15 residues.

The CDR3 region is CASSSLKGSSYNEQFF. The CDR3 DNA reads TGTGCCAGCAGTTCCCTCAAGGGGAGCTCCTACAATGAGCAGTTCTTC. This chain links TRBV28 with TRBJ2-1; D may match TRBD1 or TRBD2 (5 bases each). The germline CDR1 and CDR2 sequences are MDHEN and SYDVKM. The CDR3 covers 16 residues. V shed 4 bases and J shed 0 bases, with 13 bases lying between them.

The chain carries TRBV2 and TRBJ2-1, with 9 bases identical to TRBD2. Germline CDR1 SNHLY, CDR2 FYNNEI. The CDR3 is 16 amino acids. V shed 6 bases, J shed 2 bases, and the junction held 8 bases outside the gene matches. CDR3: CASSQLAGAAYNEQFF. The CDR3 bases are TGTGCCAGCAGCCAATTAGCGGGAGCTGCCTACAATGAGCAGTTCTTC.

The V gene is TRBV5-6, the J gene TRBJ1-1; D ambiguous. The CDR3 sequence is 13 residues long. Germline CDR1 and CDR2: SGHDT and YYEEEE. Trimming removed 6 bases from V and 8 bases from J, with 17 bases in between. The CDR3 nucleotides are TGTGCCAGCACCCCAAGGAAGTCTTTCGAAGCTTTCTTT. Protein product: CASTPRKSFEAFF.

The chain is built from TRBV28 and TRBJ2-3, with D perhaps matching TRBD1 (6 bases). In germline, CDR1 is MDHEN, CDR2 SYDVKM. The CDR3 length is 13 residues. Trimming took 6 bases from V and 1 from J, leaving 8 bases between them. The CDR3 region is CASRAGGTDTQYF. For the CDR3, the DNA is TGTGCCAGCAGGGCAGGGGGCACAGATACGCAGTATTTT. The whole variable domain, filled in from reference TRBV28 and TRBJ2-3, reads DVKVTQSSRYLVKRTGEKVFLECVQDMDHENMFWYRQDPGLGLRLIYFSYDVKMKEKGDIPEGYSVSREKKERFSLILESASTNQTSMYLCASRAGGTDTQYFGPGTRLTVL.

This clone is a singleton in its sample. The chain's CDR3 is CASSLKGQEAEAFF. The CDR3 coding sequence is TGTGCCAGCAGCTTAAAGGGCCAGGAGGCTGAAGCTTTCTTT. The genes are TRBV7-9 and TRBJ1-1; D not certain. Trimming cost V 2 bases and J 6 bases, with 13 bases left between them. CDR3 length: 14 amino acids. Germline values: CDR1 SEHNR, CDR2 FQNEAQ (reference sequence). The whole variable domain, filled in from reference TRBV7-9 and TRBJ1-1, reads DTGVSQNPRHKITKRGQNVTFRCDPISEHNRLYWYRQTLGQGPEFLTYFQNEAQLEKSRLLSDRFSAERPKGSFSTLEIQRTEQGDSAMYLCASSLKGQEAEAFFGQGTRLTVV.

The CDR3 sequence is CASSQGLQETQYF. Here the CDR3 DNA reads TGTGCCAGCAGCCAAGGGCTCCAAGAGACCCAGTACTTC. The rearrangement joins TRBV4-2 to TRBJ2-5; D is unresolved. The germline V gene has CDR1 LGHNA and CDR2 YNFKEQ. This CDR3 is 13 amino acids long. V lost 1 base and J 1 base, leaving 4 bases between the germline ends.

V usage is TRBV11-2 and J usage is TRBJ2-7; perhaps TRBD1 as D (5 bases). The CDR3 is made up of 12 amino acids. V dropped 5 bases and J dropped 6 bases, with 11 bases sitting between them. Germline V gives CDR1 SGHAT, CDR2 FQNNGV. CDR3: CASSQPTAEQYF. CDR3 DNA: TGTGCCAGCAGCCAACCGACAGCCGAGCAGTACTTC. The whole variable domain, filled in from reference TRBV11-2 and TRBJ2-7, reads EAGVAQSPRYKIIEKRQSVAFWCNPISGHATLYWYQQILGQGPKLLIQFQNNGVVDDSQLPKDRFSAERLKGVDSTLKIQPAKLEDSAVYLCASSQPTAEQYFGPGTRLTVT.

The rearrangement uses TRBV19 and TRBJ2-7; 11 nucleotides align to TRBD2. V gave up 6 bases and J gave up 1 base; unmatched junction bases: 2. Germline CDR1 is LNHDA and CDR2 is SQIVND (reference sequence). The CDR3 runs to 14 residues. This chain's CDR3 is CASRRTSGSYEQYF. The CDR3 nucleotides read TGTGCCAGTAGACGGACTAGCGGGTCCTACGAGCAGTACTTC.

The chain joins TRBV10-3 to TRBJ1-2; D not resolved. Between the trimmed V and J ends, which lost 2 bases and 8 bases, there was a span of 9 bases. This CDR3 has 12 amino acids. In germline, CDR1 is ENHRY, CDR2 SYGVKD. The CDR3 region is CAISEIGKGYTF. The CDR3 coding sequence is TGTGCCATCAGTGAGATAGGGAAGGGCTACACCTTC.

The CDR3 DNA is TGTGCCAGTAGTATGCAACTAGCCCAAACCCAGTACTTC. It specifies CASSMQLAQTQYF. The chain is built from TRBV19 and TRBJ2-5; possibly TRBD2 for D (6 bases). Germline assignment: CDR1 LNHDA and CDR2 SQIVND (reference sequence). Trimming pared 3 bases from V and 8 bases from J, leaving 13 bases between. The CDR3 sequence is 13 residues long.

This chain connects TRBV5-1 to TRBJ2-7, with D perhaps being TRBD1 or TRBD2 (5 bases each). Trimming shortened V by 0 bases and J by 1 base, and 8 bases separated the two germline ends. The germline V gene has CDR1 SGHRS and CDR2 YFSETQ. The CDR3 consists of 14 residues. As DNA, the CDR3 is TGCGCCAGCAGCTTGGCCGGGGCTTCCTACGAGCAGTACTTC. Its translation: CASSLAGASYEQYF.

The sample holds a few counts of this clone. The chain employs TRBV10-2 and TRBJ1-5; D is perhaps TRBD1 (5 bases). The CDR3 covers 13 residues. The germline CDR1 and CDR2 sequences are WSHSY and SAAADI. Trimming took 3 bases from V and 9 from J, leaving 12 bases between them. The DNA of the CDR3 is TGCGCCAGCAGTGAAGGCGGGGGACGGCCCCAGCATTTT. Amino acid sequence: CASSEGGGRPQHF.

In its sample, this clone ranks as medium-sized. This sequence joins TRBV7-3 and TRBJ1-2, with D uncertain. CDR3 length equals 11 residues. The ends were cut back, 3 bases at V and 12 bases at J, with 11 bases in the middle. Germline V CDR1 and CDR2: SGHTA, FQGTGA. As DNA, the CDR3 is TGTGCCAGCAGCTTGGCCGCGAGGAACACCTTC. This sequence encodes CASSLAARNTF. Variable domain in full (rest from reference TRBV7-3 and TRBJ1-2): GAGVSQTPSNKVTEKGKYVELRCDPISGHTALYWYRQSLGQGPEFLIYFQGTGAADDSGLPNDRFFAVRPEGSVSTLKIQRTERGDSAVYLCASSLAARNTFGSGTRLTVV.

The chain employs TRBV6-6 and TRBJ2-5; 8 positions match TRBD1. With 6 bases clipped from V and 4 bases from J, the junction kept 7 bases outside the gene matches. Looked up from germline, CDR1 is MNHNY and CDR2 is SVGAGI (reference sequence). The CDR3 runs 14 residues. CDR3 DNA: TGTGCCAGCAGACTTAGACAGGGGTCAGAGACCCAGTACTTC. Encoded protein: CASRLRQGSETQYF.

The rearrangement uses TRBV28 and TRBJ1-2; D is uncertain. Germline CDR1 reads MDHEN; CDR2 reads SYDVKM. The CDR3 sequence is 12 residues long. Trimming pared 4 bases from V and 2 bases from J, leaving 5 bases between. This CDR3 reads CASSSLNYGYTF. The CDR3 coding sequence is TGTGCCAGCAGTTCCTTAAACTATGGCTACACCTTC.